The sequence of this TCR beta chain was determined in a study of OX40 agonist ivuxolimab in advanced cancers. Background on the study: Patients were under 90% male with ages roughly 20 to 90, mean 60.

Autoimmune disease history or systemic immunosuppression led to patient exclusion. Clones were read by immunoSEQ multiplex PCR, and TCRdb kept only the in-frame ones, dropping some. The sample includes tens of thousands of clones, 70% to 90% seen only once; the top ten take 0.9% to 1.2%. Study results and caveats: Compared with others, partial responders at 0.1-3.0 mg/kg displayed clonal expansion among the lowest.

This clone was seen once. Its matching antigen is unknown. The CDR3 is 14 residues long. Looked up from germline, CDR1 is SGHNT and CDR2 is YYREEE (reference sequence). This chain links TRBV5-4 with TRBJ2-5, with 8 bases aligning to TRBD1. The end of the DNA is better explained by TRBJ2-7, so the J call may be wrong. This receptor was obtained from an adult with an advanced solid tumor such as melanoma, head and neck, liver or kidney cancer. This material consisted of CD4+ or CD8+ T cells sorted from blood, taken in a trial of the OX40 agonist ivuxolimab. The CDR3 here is CASSSAGGGYEQYF. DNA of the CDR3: TGTGCCAGCAGCTCGGCAGGGGGCGGTTACGAGCAGTACTTC.